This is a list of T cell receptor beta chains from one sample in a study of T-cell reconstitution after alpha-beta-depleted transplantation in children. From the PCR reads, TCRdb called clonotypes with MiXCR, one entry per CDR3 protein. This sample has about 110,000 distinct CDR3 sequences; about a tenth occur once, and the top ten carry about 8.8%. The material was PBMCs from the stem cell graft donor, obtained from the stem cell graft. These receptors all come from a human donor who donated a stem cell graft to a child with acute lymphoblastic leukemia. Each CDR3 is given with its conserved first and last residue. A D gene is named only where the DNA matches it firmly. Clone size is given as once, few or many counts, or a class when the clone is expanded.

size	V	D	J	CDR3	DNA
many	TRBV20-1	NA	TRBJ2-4	CSAGGGALAKNIQYF	TGCAGTGCTGGCGGTGGGGCCTTGGCCAAAAACATTCAGTACTTC
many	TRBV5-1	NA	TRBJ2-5	CASSLAGLEAQETQYF	TGCGCCAGCAGCTTGGCCGGCTTGGAGGCCCAAGAGACCCAGTACTTC
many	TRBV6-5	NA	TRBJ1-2	CASKLGGGDYGYTF	TGTGCCAGCAAGTTAGGGGGGGGCGACTATGGCTACACCTTC
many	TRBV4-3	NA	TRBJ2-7	CASSQVTGHLSYEQYF	TGCGCCAGCAGCCAAGTGACAGGACACCTCTCCTACGAGCAGTACTTC
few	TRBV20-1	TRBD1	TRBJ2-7	CSAGDSRYEQYF	TGCAGTGCCGGGGACAGTCGGTACGAGCAGTACTTC
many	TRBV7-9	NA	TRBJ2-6	CASSLHTGANVLTF	TGTGCCAGCAGCTTACATACTGGGGCCAACGTCCTGACTTTC
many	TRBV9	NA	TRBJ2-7	CASSVGWGPGYEQYF	TGTGCCAGCAGCGTAGGTTGGGGGCCCGGCTACGAGCAGTACTTC
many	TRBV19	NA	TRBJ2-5	CASSSGWQETQYF	TGTGCCAGTAGTTCGGGGTGGCAAGAGACCCAGTACTTC
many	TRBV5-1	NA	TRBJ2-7	CASSPRGRGDEQYF	TGCGCCAGCAGCCCCCGTGGTCGCGGCGACGAGCAGTACTTC
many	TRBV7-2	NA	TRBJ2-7	CASSLEGGGGEQYF	TGTGCCAGCAGCTTAGAAGGGGGCGGAGGGGAGCAGTACTTC
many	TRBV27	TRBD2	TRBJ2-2	CASGSGGRGSTGELFF	TGTGCCAGCGGTTCGGGCGGGAGGGGGAGCACCGGGGAGCTGTTTTTT
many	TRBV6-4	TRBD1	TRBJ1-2	CASRLTGEAGYTF	TGTGCCAGCAGATTGACAGGGGAAGCGGGCTACACCTTC
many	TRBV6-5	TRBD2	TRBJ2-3	CASSYPSGGAGDTQYF	TGTGCCAGCAGTTACCCTAGCGGGGGGGCTGGCGATACGCAGTATTTT
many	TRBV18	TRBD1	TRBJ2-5	CASSSKDRGQETQYF	TGTGCCAGCTCATCGAAGGACAGGGGCCAAGAGACCCAGTACTTC
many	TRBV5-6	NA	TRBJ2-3	CASSLAGISSTDTQYF	TGTGCCAGCAGCTTGGCTGGGATTAGTAGCACAGATACGCAGTATTTT
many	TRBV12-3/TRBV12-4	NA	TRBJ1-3	CASSGDRGSGNTIYF	TGTGCCAGCAGTGGGGACCGCGGCTCTGGAAACACCATATATTTT